Shown below are 17 T cell receptor beta chains from a single sample sequenced in a study of metastatic and nonmetastatic thyroid tumors. Thyroid surgery had not been preceded by any treatment in any patient. TCRdb recomputed clones from the PCR reads via MiXCR. The repertoire holds roughly 8,400 clones, with around 29% as singletons. Source material: tumor tissue. All receptors come from a female donor with papillary thyroid cancer or a benign thyroid nodule (not recorded which). Some clones in this sample may be carry-over from other donors' samples.

The V and J genes are TRBV6-5 and TRBJ2-1; 7 bases agree with TRBD1. Germline V gene lookup returns CDR1 MNHEY and CDR2 SVGAGI. V shed 6 bases, J shed 0 bases, and the junction held 11 bases outside the gene matches. The CDR3 contains 17 residues. CDR3 residues: CASRGGREWSSYNEQFF. CDR3 DNA: TGTGCCAGCAGAGGGGGCCGAGAATGGAGCTCCTACAATGAGCAGTTCTTC.

The rearrangement links TRBV27 to TRBJ2-2, with a tentative D call TRBD2 (6 bases). The CDR3 loop spans 15 amino acids. Germline CDR1 MNHEY, CDR2 SMNVEV (reference sequence). V lost 4 bases and J lost 0, with 9 bases in between. CDR3 region: CASSWTNANTGELFF. The CDR3 nucleotides are TGTGCCAGCAGTTGGACTAACGCGAACACCGGGGAGCTGTTTTTT.

V gene TRBV12-3 or TRBV12-4 combines with J gene TRBJ2-1; the match to TRBD2 covers 12 bases. The CDR3 is 14 amino acids. V was clipped by 6 bases and J by 9 bases; unmatched bases: 6. CDR3 DNA: TGTGCCAGCAGGCCTAGCGGGGGGGCCGGTGAGCAGTTCTTC. It codes for CASRPSGGAGEQFF.

This clone was picked up a small number of times. The chain links TRBV7-8 to TRBJ1-2; TRBD1 might be the D (5 bases). The CDR3 totals 17 residues. V was clipped by 4 bases and J by 0 bases, with 18 bases between them. Germline loops: CDR1 SGHVS, CDR2 FQNEAQ. The CDR3 sequence is CASSSQPGPTSNYGYTF. CDR3 sequence (DNA): TGTGCCAGCAGCTCCCAACCGGGACCTACGTCTAACTATGGCTACACCTTC.

This clone occurred a few times. V usage is TRBV28 and J usage is TRBJ2-5; 13 bases match TRBD2. Germline CDR1 MDHEN, CDR2 SYDVKM. The length of the CDR3 is 15 residues. J was trimmed by 4 bases and V by 7 bases; bases with no gene match: 6. In DNA form, the CDR3 reads TGTGCCAGCAAAAAGACTAGCGGGGGGTCAGAGACCCAGTACTTC. Protein product: CASKKTSGGSETQYF. Complete variable domain (other parts from reference TRBV28 and TRBJ2-5): DVKVTQSSRYLVKRTGEKVFLECVQDMDHENMFWYRQDPGLGLRLIYFSYDVKMKEKGDIPEGYSVSREKKERFSLILESASTNQTSMYLCASKKTSGGSETQYFGPGTRLLVL.

This clone was counted only a few times. Here the CDR3 DNA reads TGTGCCAGCAGTGCGGGACTCAATCAGCCCCAGCATTTT. It is translated as CASSAGLNQPQHF. The chain employs TRBV6-1 and TRBJ1-5, with D perhaps matching TRBD1 (5 bases). The CDR3 covers 13 residues. V lost 4 bases, J lost 3 bases, and 7 bases lay in between. Germline CDR1 reads MNHNS; CDR2 reads SASEGT.

V gene TRBV20-1 combines with J gene TRBJ2-1, with D possibly TRBD1 on 5 matching bases. The V gene's germline CDR1 is DFQATT and CDR2 SNEGSKA (reference sequence). There are 14 residues in the CDR3. Deletions cut 7 bases from V and 4 bases from J, with 17 bases between. The CDR3 loop reads CSVLDSLGYNEQFF. The CDR3 DNA reads as TGCAGTGTTCTAGACAGCCTGGGGTACAATGAGCAGTTCTTC.

The V gene is TRBV20-1, the J gene TRBJ2-7; D not certain. V gave up 1 base and J gave up 7 bases, with 17 bases separating them. Germline V lookup: CDR1 DFQATT, CDR2 SNEGSKA (reference sequence). The CDR3 length is 14 residues. The CDR3 nucleotides read TGCAGTGCTAGAGGTCTGGACGTCGTGCGGGAGCAGTACTTC. Translation gives CSARGLDVVREQYF.

The genes are TRBV5-1 and TRBJ2-7, with 9 positions matching TRBD1. CDR1 is SGHRS and CDR2 is YFSETQ in the germline V gene. This CDR3 is built from 14 residues. V was clipped by 0 bases and J by 2 bases; unmatched bases: 0. The CDR3: CASSLGDRAYEQYF. The CDR3, as DNA: TGCGCCAGCAGCTTGGGGGACAGGGCCTACGAGCAGTACTTC.

This clone counts as large (0.1 to 1%). This CDR3 reads CASSQGTTYSYEQYF. The CDR3, as DNA: TGCGCCAGCAGCCAAGGAACCACTTACTCCTACGAGCAGTACTTC. The genes are TRBV4-3 and TRBJ2-7; D is unclear. The CDR3 sequence is 15 residues long. The germline CDR1 and CDR2 sequences are LGHNA and YSLEER. V was clipped by 1 base and J by 0 bases, with 10 bases between them.

The chain has TRBV11-2 and TRBJ2-3; no firm D call. V was trimmed by 3 bases and J by 0 bases, leaving 16 bases between them. CDR3 size: 17 residues. From germline, CDR1 is SGHAT and CDR2 FQNNGV. This chain's CDR3 is CASSFSLDPSSTDTQYF. In nucleotides, the CDR3 is TGTGCCAGCAGCTTCTCACTGGACCCTTCTAGCACAGATACGCAGTATTTT.

This clone rates as medium-sized. The chain employs TRBV30 and TRBJ2-7, with no clear D. The CDR3 is 15 amino acids. CDR1 GTSNPN and CDR2 SVGIG come from the germline V gene (reference sequence). The V gene lost 0 bases and the J gene lost 3 bases, with 15 bases spanning the gap. In nucleotides, the CDR3 is TGTGCCTGGAGTGTCGGCTACCTGGTTGACTACGAGCAGTACTTC. Its protein is CAWSVGYLVDYEQYF.

The rearrangement links TRBV24-1 to TRBJ2-5; weak D call: TRBD2 (6 bases). Looked up from germline, CDR1 is KGHDR and CDR2 is SFDVKD. V dropped 4 bases and J dropped 1 base, with 15 bases sitting between them. This CDR3 is 16 amino acids long. The CDR3 nucleotides read TGTGCCACCAGTGAAGTAGCGGTGGGGCTCCAAGAGACCCAGTACTTC. Translated: CATSEVAVGLQETQYF.

This clone appeared many times. A much larger clone differs from this one at a single base, so this may be a read error. The same CDR3 also results from other DNA sequences found in this sample. This chain joins TRBV20-1 and TRBJ1-5; D is perhaps TRBD1 (6 bases). The germline V gene has CDR1 DFQATT and CDR2 SNEGSKA (reference sequence). Between the trimmed V and J ends, which lost 5 bases and 10 bases, there was a span of 27 bases. This CDR3 is built from 16 residues. The CDR3 loop reads CSAPKNSGSRGQPQHF. The CDR3 region has the DNA TGCAGTGCTCCGAAGAATTCAGGGAGCCGGGGGCAACCCCAGCATTTT.

This clone has only a few counts. The V call is TRBV11-2, the J call TRBJ1-2; D gene ambiguous. V was clipped by 5 bases and J by 5 bases, with 15 bases between them. The germline V gene has CDR1 SGHAT and CDR2 FQNNGV. CDR3 length: 14 amino acids. The DNA for the CDR3 is TGTGCCAGCAGCGGATCGAGGCAGGCTTATGGCTACACCTTC. It translates to CASSGSRQAYGYTF.

In this sample, this clone turned up a few times. The J gene is TRBJ2-7, the V gene TRBV12-3 or TRBV12-4, with TRBD2 matching 7 bases. J was trimmed by 6 bases and V by 4 bases; bases with no gene match: 15. The CDR3 extends over 16 amino acids. CDR3 nucleotides: TGTGCCAGCAGTTCGGGGATGGGAGGGACCCGGCGCGAGCAGTACTTC. Its protein product is CASSSGMGGTRREQYF.

J is TRBJ2-1 and V is TRBV11-2, with D uncertain. The CDR3 sequence is 11 residues long. The germline V and J ends were trimmed by 1 base and 10 bases, with 5 bases remaining between them. The V gene's germline CDR1 is SGHAT and CDR2 FQNNGV. CDR3 sequence: CASSLGAEQFF. CDR3 coding DNA: TGTGCCAGCAGCTTAGGAGCAGAGCAGTTCTTC.